One sample yielded the 13 T cell receptor beta chains listed below, sequenced in a study of blood T cell repertoires in COVID-19. Only in-frame clones appear in the TCRdb table, and some are missing; sequencing was by immunoSEQ multiplex PCR. The data show about 150,000 clones, approximately 80% seen once. The specimen was peripheral blood. These receptors all stem from a woman older than 75 with acute or convalescent COVID-19.

The chain has TRBV29-1 and TRBJ1-5, with 7 bases fitting TRBD1. Germline CDR1 reads SQVTM; CDR2 reads ANQGSEA. The CDR3 covers 13 residues. V trimming: 7 bases; J trimming: 4 bases; junction bases outside the gene matches: 7. CDR3 in amino acids: CSARDRENQPQHF. CDR3 DNA sequence: TGCAGCGCGAGGGACAGAGAGAATCAGCCCCAGCATTTT.

V and J are TRBV5-6 and TRBJ2-7; D is uncertain. Trimming shortened V by 1 base and J by 0 bases, and 8 bases separated the two germline ends. In germline, CDR1 is SGHDT, CDR2 YYEEEE. The CDR3 is 14 residues long. CDR3 DNA: TGTGCCAGCAGCTTGTGGTACAGCTCCTACGAGCAGTACTTC. It yields the protein CASSLWYSSYEQYF.

This chain connects TRBV6-5 to TRBJ1-1; D gene ambiguous. The germline CDR1 and CDR2 sequences are MNHEY and SVGAGI. CDR3 length: 13 amino acids. V lost 6 bases and J lost 1, with 9 bases in between. The CDR3 coding sequence is TGTGCCAGCAGCAGTACAGCGAACACTGAAGCTTTCTTT. It specifies CASSSTANTEAFF.

This chain connects TRBV5-1 to TRBJ1-2, with D possibly being TRBD1 (5 bases). Between the trimmed V and J ends, which lost 7 bases and 8 bases, there was a span of 18 bases. This CDR3 comprises 13 residues. Germline V CDR1 and CDR2: SGHRS, YFSETQ. CDR3 in amino acids: CASRYPDMRGYTF. Written as DNA, the CDR3 is TGCGCCAGCCGATATCCGGACATGAGAGGCTACACCTTC. The full variable domain, rest sourced from reference TRBV5-1 and TRBJ1-2, is KAGVTQTPRYLIKTRGQQVTLSCSPISGHRSVSWYQQTPGQGLQFLFEYFSETQRNKGNFPGRFSGRQFSNSRSEMNVSTLELGDSALYLCASRYPDMRGYTFGSGTRLTVV.

The count of this clone is one. The chain uses TRBV7-2 and TRBJ2-5; 7 nucleotides match TRBD1. The trim removed 3 bases at V and 2 bases at J, leaving 6 bases unmatched. Germline CDR1 is SGHTA and CDR2 is FQGNSA. The CDR3 sequence is 15 residues long. The CDR3 protein is CASSFQGGAQETQYF. For the CDR3, the DNA is TGTGCCAGCAGCTTCCAAGGGGGCGCGCAAGAGACCCAGTACTTC.

Regarding this clone: At one end the junction does not follow the germline gene, possibly because of a read error. J is TRBJ2-6 and V is TRBV15, with D possibly matching TRBD1 (5 bases). The V gene's germline CDR1 is LNHNV and CDR2 YYDKDF (reference sequence). This CDR3 has 16 residues. CDR3 coding DNA: TGTGCCACCAGCAGCCCTCAGGGCTCTTGGGCCAACGTCCTGACTTTC. As protein: CATSSPQGSWANVLTF.

This chain uses TRBV7-2 with TRBJ2-7, with D tentatively TRBD2 (5 bases). This CDR3 spans 15 amino acids. The germline V and J ends were trimmed by 3 bases and 2 bases, with 14 bases remaining between them. CDR1 is SGHTA, CDR2 FQGNSA, per germline. The CDR3 is CASSFSFGNPYEQYF. In nucleotides, the CDR3 is TGTGCCAGCAGCTTTTCGTTCGGGAATCCCTACGAGCAGTACTTC.

V is TRBV18 and J is TRBJ2-2; 7 nucleotides line up with TRBD1. The germline CDR1 and CDR2 sequences are KGHSH and LQKENI. The V and J ends lost 3 bases and 6 bases, in that order; junction bases with no gene match: 4. There are 14 residues in the CDR3. CDR3 in amino acids: CASSPDRAAGELFF. The DNA of the CDR3 is TGTGCCAGCTCACCTGACAGGGCCGCCGGGGAGCTGTTTTTT. The full variable domain, in which reference TRBV18 and TRBJ2-2 provide the parts outside the CDR3, is NAGVMQNPRHLVRRRGQEARLRCSPMKGHSHVYWYRQLPEEGLKFMVYLQKENIIDESGMPKERFSAEFPKEGPSILRIQQVVRGDSAAYFCASSPDRAAGELFFGEGSRLTVL.

The chain links TRBV7-9 to TRBJ2-3; 8 nucleotides match TRBD1. The ends lost 5 bases at V and 1 base at J; junction bases unmatched: 5. The CDR3 loop spans 15 amino acids. The V gene's germline CDR1 is SEHNR and CDR2 FQNEAQ (reference sequence). The CDR3 loop reads CASSGGTGGTDTQYF. CDR3 coding DNA: TGTGCCAGCAGCGGGGGGACAGGCGGCACAGATACGCAGTATTTT. Variable domain in full (rest from reference TRBV7-9 and TRBJ2-3): DTGVSQNPRHKITKRGQNVTFRCDPISEHNRLYWYRQTLGQGPEFLTYFQNEAQLEKSRLLSDRFSAERPKGSFSTLEIQRTEQGDSAMYLCASSGGTGGTDTQYFGPGTRLTVL.

In regard to this clone: This same CDR3 is encoded by further DNA sequences in the sample. V and J are TRBV18 and TRBJ1-5; 12 bases match TRBD1. This CDR3 spans 14 amino acids. The germline CDR1 and CDR2 sequences are KGHSH and LQKENI. J gave up 7 bases and V 3 bases, and 1 base lay outside the gene matches. In DNA form, the CDR3 reads TGTGCCAGCTCACCGGGACAGGGGGCCCAGCCCCAGCATTTT. Translation gives CASSPGQGAQPQHF.

The rearrangement links TRBV5-1 to TRBJ2-2; possibly TRBD2 for D (5 bases). Germline CDR1 and CDR2: SGHRS and YFSETQ. Trimming took off 5 bases at V and 1 base at J, with 15 bases between the two ends. The CDR3 has 16 amino acids. The CDR3 protein is CASREGTAWNTGELFF. The CDR3 DNA follows: TGCGCCAGCAGAGAGGGTACCGCATGGAACACCGGGGAGCTGTTTTTT.

The V and J genes are TRBV30 and TRBJ1-6; 7 nucleotides align to TRBD1. The germline V gene encodes CDR1 GTSNPN and CDR2 SVGIG (reference sequence). J gave up 7 bases and V 0 bases, and 9 bases lay outside the gene matches. This CDR3 contains 16 residues. The CDR3 here is CAWSVQGSMRNSPLHF. CDR3 coding DNA: TGTGCCTGGAGTGTACAGGGGAGCATGAGGAATTCACCCCTCCACTTT.

The rearrangement uses TRBV2 and TRBJ1-2, with 7 bases matching TRBD1. V was pared by 6 bases and J by 0 bases, with 7 bases of the junction left unmatched. In germline, CDR1 is SNHLY, CDR2 FYNNEI. The CDR3 is made up of 15 amino acids. The CDR3 here is CASSPGGPANYGYTF. Here the CDR3 DNA reads TGTGCCAGCAGCCCAGGGGGACCAGCTAACTATGGCTACACCTTC.